This TCR beta chain stems from a study of CD8+CD57+ T cells in acquired aplastic anemia. Study-level information: The study obtained an average of around 3.1 ug of DNA from sorted CD4+ and CD8+ cells. Study outcomes and limitations: For CD8+ Simpson's diversity, patients and controls showed no significant difference. Fewer than 35 shared CD8+ CDR3s appeared highly expressed within patients' immunodominant clones.

Those patients picked for sequencing had displayed CD8+CD57+ cell expansion on flow cytometry. Among the patients, all had severe acquired aplastic anemia. As concerns this clonotype: Antigen specificity is unknown.

Germline loops: CDR1 MNHEY, CDR2 SVGEGT. This CDR3 has 12 amino acids. Trimming removed 10 bases at V and 6 bases at J, with 15 bases between. Profiling of TCR beta VDJ combinations and CDR3 sequences used genomic DNA as template. TCRdb fed the reads into MiXCR, producing one record per CDR3 protein. This table holds roughly 500,000 distinct CDR3 sequences, about a third found once. Sequencing input: sorted CD4+, CD8+, or CD8+CD57+ T cells (not recorded which) from PBMCs. This receptor was taken from a human donor with aplastic anemia. The chain is built from TRBV6-2 or TRBV6-3 and TRBJ1-2; D perhaps matches TRBD1 (5 bases). CDR3 region: CATSQGLNGYTF. DNA of the CDR3: TGTGCCACCTCCCAGGGACTGAATGGCTACACCTTC.